What follows are 28 T cell receptor beta chains derived from one specimen sequenced in a study of OX40 agonist ivuxolimab in advanced cancers. Assay used: immunoSEQ multiplex PCR; TCRdb lists only in-frame clones, some missing. The sample lists 50,000 to 65,000 clones; roughly four fifths were seen once. This sample comprised CD4+ or CD8+ T cells sorted from blood, obtained in a trial of the OX40 agonist ivuxolimab. These TCRs come from an adult with an advanced solid tumor such as melanoma, head and neck, liver or kidney cancer.

This clone has more than one count but fewer than ten. V and J are TRBV6-6 and TRBJ2-7, with 7 bases fitting TRBD1. Germline CDR1 reads MNHNY; CDR2 reads SVGAGI (reference sequence). J lost 1 base, V lost 0 bases, and 6 bases had no gene match. This CDR3 region has 16 residues. The CDR3 here is CASSYSSTGSSYEQYF. The CDR3 DNA reads TGTGCCAGCAGTTACTCTTCGACAGGGTCTTCCTACGAGCAGTACTTC.

This clone was detected only once. The CDR3 region has the DNA TGTGCCAGCAGCTTAACAAGGGAGGCTTTCTTT. This encodes CASSLTREAFF. The chain links TRBV11-2 to TRBJ1-1; no definite D call. Per germline, CDR1 SGHAT and CDR2 FQNNGV. The CDR3 extends over 11 amino acids. V was clipped by 2 bases and J by 11 bases, with 9 bases between them.

This chain links TRBV28 with TRBJ1-2; 8 bases line up with TRBD1. Looked up from germline, CDR1 is MDHEN and CDR2 is SYDVKM. The CDR3 contains 14 residues. V dropped 5 bases and J dropped 4; count of bases not matched to a gene: 6. CDR3 sequence (DNA): TGTGCCAGCAGTCCAACAGGGGGGGGCTATGGCTACACCTTC. This encodes CASSPTGGGYGYTF.

This clone was seen a single time. The J gene is TRBJ1-3, the V gene TRBV11-2; a weak D match, TRBD1 (6 bases). V was shortened by 5 bases and J by 4 bases, with 9 bases between the two germline ends. Germline CDR1 reads SGHAT; CDR2 reads FQNNGV. The CDR3 runs to 13 residues. CDR3: CASSTGWGNTIYF. The CDR3 nucleotides are TGTGCCAGCAGCACAGGGTGGGGAAACACCATATATTTT.

The V and J genes are TRBV7-6 and TRBJ1-1; D is perhaps TRBD1 (5 bases). Germline values: CDR1 SGHVS, CDR2 FNYEAQ. The CDR3 runs 14 residues. Trimming stripped 5 bases from V and 2 bases from J, with 12 bases between. CDR3 nucleotides: TGTGCCAGCAGCCCCTCGGGGGGTAACACTGAAGCTTTCTTT. It is translated as CASSPSGGNTEAFF.

The chain couples TRBV9 to TRBJ2-1; 8 nucleotides match TRBD2. CDR1 and CDR2 from the germline V gene are SGDLS and YYNGEE. The CDR3 is made up of 14 amino acids. Trimming took 4 bases from V and 9 from J; bases not matched to a gene: 9. CDR3 protein: CASSSDGGAGEQFF. As DNA, the CDR3 is TGTGCCAGCAGCTCGGACGGGGGGGCAGGTGAGCAGTTCTTC.

The chain employs TRBV18 and TRBJ2-1, with D possibly TRBD1 on 5 matching bases. The V end lost 1 base, the J end lost 6 bases, and 22 bases lay between the germline ends. This CDR3 has 18 residues. The germline gives CDR1 KGHSH, CDR2 LQKENI. CDR3 sequence reads: CASSPRLLQVPKGNEQFF. CDR3 in DNA: TGTGCCAGCTCACCACGCCTCTTACAGGTCCCCAAAGGCAATGAGCAGTTCTTC. The variable domain in full, with the rest retrieved from reference TRBV18 and TRBJ2-1, is NAGVMQNPRHLVRRRGQEARLRCSPMKGHSHVYWYRQLPEEGLKFMVYLQKENIIDESGMPKERFSAEFPKEGPSILRIQQVVRGDSAAYFCASSPRLLQVPKGNEQFFGPGTRLTVL.

The genes are TRBV10-3 and TRBJ2-1, with a possible D match to TRBD1 (5 bases). CDR1 ENHRY and CDR2 SYGVKD come from the germline V gene. V was shortened by 0 bases and J by 4 bases, with 16 bases between the two germline ends. The CDR3 contains 17 residues. The CDR3 nucleotides are TGTGCCATCAGTGAGTCAATACAGGACACCAATTACAATGAGCAGTTCTTC. Residues: CAISESIQDTNYNEQFF.

The table lists this clone with a few counts. The gene calls are TRBV7-2 and TRBJ1-3; D uncertain. Germline loops: CDR1 SGHTA, CDR2 FQGNSA. CDR3 length: 18 residues. V was pared by 2 bases and J by 1 base, with 18 bases between. The CDR3 bases are TGTGCCAGCAGCTTATTAGTCTCGGTCGGCAGGTCTGGAAACACCATATATTTT. Protein product: CASSLLVSVGRSGNTIYF.

This clone came up a few times. The CDR3 DNA reads as TGTGCCAGCAGCTTAGATCTTGTCCAAGAGACCCAGTACTTC. Its protein is CASSLDLVQETQYF. The V gene is TRBV11-2, the J gene TRBJ2-5; D remains ambiguous. Germline CDR1 reads SGHAT; CDR2 reads FQNNGV. This CDR3 has 14 residues. The germline V and J ends were trimmed by 0 bases and 1 base, with 6 bases remaining between them.

The chain uses TRBV7-8 and TRBJ2-3; 12 bases line up with TRBD2. Germline loops: CDR1 SGHVS, CDR2 FQNEAQ. This CDR3 has 17 residues. The junction had 11 bases not matched to a gene; V was cut back by 5 bases and J by 5 bases. The CDR3 protein is CASSRTITSGGLDTQYF. The CDR3 DNA sequence: TGTGCCAGCAGCCGGACTATAACTAGCGGGGGGTTAGATACGCAGTATTTT.

This sequence joins TRBV9 and TRBJ2-5; D gene uncertain. V was trimmed by 0 bases and J by 3 bases, leaving 6 bases between them. Germline V CDR1 and CDR2: SGDLS, YYNGEE. The CDR3 spans 13 residues. CDR3 residues: CASSVGVEETQYF. The CDR3 DNA reads as TGTGCCAGCAGCGTAGGGGTGGAAGAGACCCAGTACTTC.

The rearrangement links TRBV2 to TRBJ1-5; D perhaps matches TRBD1 (6 bases). Trimming took 6 bases from V and 0 from J, leaving 9 bases between them. CDR1 and CDR2 from the germline V gene are SNHLY and FYNNEI. The CDR3 sequence is 14 residues long. The CDR3 here is CASRGQNSNQPQHF. CDR3 DNA sequence: TGTGCCAGCAGGGGACAAAATAGCAATCAGCCCCAGCATTTT.

V is TRBV7-9 and J is TRBJ1-4; D is possibly TRBD1 (6 bases). From germline, CDR1 is SEHNR and CDR2 FQNEAQ (reference sequence). V lost 3 bases, J lost 1 base, and 9 bases lay in between. The CDR3 has 15 amino acids. In DNA form, the CDR3 reads TGTGCCAGCAGCTTTCGGGGGCTAACTAATGAAAAACTGTTTTTT. As protein: CASSFRGLTNEKLFF.

CDR3 sequence reads: CASSVSGGASNEQFF. In DNA form, the CDR3 reads TGTGCCAGTAGTGTGAGCGGGGGGGCCTCCAATGAGCAGTTCTTC. The V and J genes are TRBV19 and TRBJ2-1; 10 bases line up with TRBD2. Looked up from germline, CDR1 is LNHDA and CDR2 is SQIVND (reference sequence). V lost 5 bases, J lost 6 bases, and 7 bases stayed unmatched. The CDR3 is made up of 15 amino acids. The whole variable domain, remainder taken from reference TRBV19 and TRBJ2-1, is DGGITQSPKYLFRKEGQNVTLSCEQNLNHDAMYWYRQDPGQGLRLIYYSQIVNDFQKGDIAEGYSVSREKKESFPLTVTSAQKNPTAFYLCASSVSGGASNEQFFGPGTRLTVL.

The V gene is TRBV28, the J gene TRBJ2-7; TRBD2 might be the D (6 bases). Trimming stripped 4 bases from V and 0 bases from J, with 13 bases between. The CDR3 totals 15 residues. Germline V gives CDR1 MDHEN, CDR2 SYDVKM. The CDR3 bases are TGTGCCAGCAGTTCTCCCTGGCGGGGCTCCTACGAGCAGTACTTC. The encoded protein is CASSSPWRGSYEQYF.

This clone was picked up a small number of times. This chain joins TRBV6-1 and TRBJ1-1; weak D call: TRBD1 (5 bases). Germline V gives CDR1 MNHNS, CDR2 SASEGT. The CDR3 sequence is 14 residues long. The V end was cut by 4 bases, the J end by 1 base, with 10 bases between. DNA of the CDR3: TGTGCCAGCAGTGCCGGGACGGGGAACACTGAAGCTTTCTTT. It specifies CASSAGTGNTEAFF.

This chain uses TRBV18 with TRBJ2-1; D assignment may be TRBD1 or TRBD2 (6 bases each). CDR1 and CDR2 (germline): KGHSH, LQKENI. Trimming cost V 5 bases and J 7 bases, with 15 bases left between them. The CDR3 sequence is 14 residues long. In DNA, the CDR3 is TGTGCCAGCTCATCCAACTTAGGGGGGAATGAGCAGTTCTTC. Residues: CASSSNLGGNEQFF. Full variable domain (outside the CDR3, taken from reference TRBV18 and TRBJ2-1): NAGVMQNPRHLVRRRGQEARLRCSPMKGHSHVYWYRQLPEEGLKFMVYLQKENIIDESGMPKERFSAEFPKEGPSILRIQQVVRGDSAAYFCASSSNLGGNEQFFGPGTRLTVL.

The V and J genes are TRBV19 and TRBJ1-6; TRBD1 matches 7 bases. V lost 3 bases and J lost 9; bases outside the gene matches: 8. This CDR3 is built from 15 residues. CDR1 and CDR2 (germline): LNHDA, SQIVND (reference sequence). In DNA, the CDR3 is TGTGCCAGTAGTATCTTGGCAGGGGGAAGTTCACCCCTCCACTTT. The encoded protein is CASSILAGGSSPLHF.

The chain is built from TRBV19 and TRBJ1-1, with TRBD1 matching over 8 bases. The CDR3 loop spans 15 amino acids. V dropped 7 bases and J dropped 0; count of bases not matched to a gene: 7. Looked up from germline, CDR1 is LNHDA and CDR2 is SQIVND (reference sequence). CDR3 sequence (DNA): TGTGCCAGTACCACCACAGGGGGGCTGAACACTGAAGCTTTCTTT. Translating it yields CASTTTGGLNTEAFF.

The rearrangement uses TRBV28 and TRBJ1-5, with D perhaps TRBD1 (5 bases). This CDR3 has 14 amino acids. Trimming removed 7 bases at V and 5 bases at J, with 15 bases between. Germline V gene data show CDR1 as MDHEN and CDR2 as SYDVKM. The CDR3 loop is CASNLDSRDQPQHF. The CDR3 DNA is TGTGCCAGCAACCTTGACAGCCGTGATCAGCCCCAGCATTTT.

V usage is TRBV2 and J usage is TRBJ1-4; TRBD1 matches 9 bases. Per the germline V gene, CDR1 is SNHLY and CDR2 is FYNNEI. The CDR3 is 13 residues long. Losses at the gene ends were 1 base for V and 16 bases for J; bases not matched to a gene: 7. This CDR3 is CASSEVGQGEKFF. CDR3 in DNA: TGTGCCAGCAGTGAAGTGGGACAGGGAGAGAAGTTTTTT.

The chain couples TRBV25-1 to TRBJ1-3, with a possible D match to TRBD1 (5 bases). The CDR3 spans 15 residues. V gave up 5 bases and J gave up 0 bases, with 11 bases separating them. Germline V gene data show CDR1 as MGHDK and CDR2 as SYGVNS. This chain's CDR3 is CASSPGAGSGNTIYF. DNA for the CDR3: TGTGCCAGCAGTCCTGGGGCAGGCTCTGGAAACACCATATATTTT.

The chain combines TRBV5-1 with TRBJ1-3, with 7 bases lining up with TRBD1. V dropped 4 bases and J dropped 0; count of bases not matched to a gene: 7. This CDR3 contains 16 residues. The germline CDR1 and CDR2 sequences are SGHRS and YFSETQ. CDR3 DNA: TGCGCCAGCAGCCCGGGACAGTTGAGCTCTGGAAACACCATATATTTT. It translates to CASSPGQLSSGNTIYF.

This clone occurred once. This CDR3 is CASSPGQKETQYF. The CDR3 nucleotides read TGTGCCAGCAGCCCCGGACAGAAGGAGACCCAGTACTTC. The chain has TRBV6-5 and TRBJ2-5, with D maybe TRBD1 (6 bases). The CDR3 is made up of 13 amino acids. V shed 6 bases and J shed 5 bases, with 13 bases lying between them. Germline CDR1 is MNHEY and CDR2 is SVGAGI.

Here the CDR3 DNA reads TGCGCCAGCAGTGAGTCGTCTCTCGGGGGACAGGGGCGCACAGATACGCAGTATTTT. Its translation: CASSESSLGGQGRTDTQYF. V is TRBV10-1 and J is TRBJ2-3, with 10 bases identical to TRBD1. Per the germline V gene, CDR1 is WNHNN and CDR2 is SYGVQD (reference sequence). V lost 0 bases to trimming and J lost 1 base; unmatched junction nucleotides: 10. This CDR3 has 19 residues.

V usage is TRBV6-1 and J usage is TRBJ2-3; D uncertain. The CDR3 extends over 11 amino acids. V was shortened by 7 bases and J by 6 bases, with 8 bases between the two germline ends. Germline values: CDR1 MNHNS, CDR2 SASEGT. The CDR3 DNA sequence: TGTGCCAGCATGTTAGGGGATACGCAGTATTTT. This codes for CASMLGDTQYF.

The rearrangement joins TRBV18 to TRBJ2-5, with D unresolved. The germline V and J ends were trimmed by 2 bases and 4 bases, with 8 bases remaining between them. The germline gives CDR1 KGHSH, CDR2 LQKENI. This CDR3 spans 13 amino acids. Written as DNA, the CDR3 is TGTGCCAGCTCACCAGATATTCTAGAGACCCAGTACTTC. It is translated as CASSPDILETQYF. Full variable domain (rest looked up from reference TRBV18 and TRBJ2-5): NAGVMQNPRHLVRRRGQEARLRCSPMKGHSHVYWYRQLPEEGLKFMVYLQKENIIDESGMPKERFSAEFPKEGPSILRIQQVVRGDSAAYFCASSPDILETQYFGPGTRLLVL.